This T cell receptor (beta chain) was sequenced in a study of blood T cell repertoires in COVID-19. The CDR3 spans 14 residues. Per germline, CDR1 MNHEY and CDR2 SVGEGT. Trimming cost V 6 bases and J 2 bases; bases outside gene matches: 5. Original data processing: Amplifying reference gene primers gave estimates of nucleated cell counts. The data were produced by immunoSEQ multiplex PCR, yet TCRdb's version contains in-frame clones alone and is incomplete. That table supplies the V and J calls and clone size; D and trimming were determined from the DNA. The repertoire holds 200,000 to 250,000 clones, with about 90% as singletons. This study enrolled people aged about 18 to 100 from around 26 US geographic areas.

Sequencing was performed on PBMCs or T cells enriched from blood (not recorded which). The chain employs TRBV6-2 or TRBV6-3 and TRBJ1-1, with 8 bases lining up with TRBD1. The clonotype was recovered from a woman younger than 35 who had recovered from COVID-19. CDR3 region: CASSRPGGNTEAFF. CDR3 DNA: TGTGCCAGCAGCCGTCCAGGGGGCAACACTGAAGCTTTCTTT.